This entry lists 29 T cell receptor beta chains sequenced from one sample in a study of T cells in Graves' hyperthyroidism and ophthalmopathy (dated by TCRdb to about 2019). The library was made by multiplex PCR. Sequencing instrument: Illumina HiSeq 2000. The TCR beta CDR3 regions were amplified from the RNA transcripts. For the first round of RT-PCR on the TCR CDR3, the HTBI primer set was used together with the Qiagen OneStep RT-PCR kit. TCRdb redid the processing of the public reads, applying fastp at Q25 and MiXCR, and retained in-frame beta chains. Every CDR3 protein is listed once, alongside the most common genes and DNA of its rows. Within this sample are 490,000 or so distinct CDR3 sequences, with around a fifth of them counted one time only. Under 55% of the sample goes to the ten largest clones. Material: blood. These receptors came from a woman between 70 and 85 years old with Graves' ophthalmopathy.

This clonotype was detected only a few times. The chain links TRBV3-1 to TRBJ2-1; no clear D. Germline loops: CDR1 LGHDT, CDR2 YNNKEL (reference sequence). Trimming left V 1 base short and J 14 bases short, with 15 bases between. This CDR3 has 13 amino acids. The CDR3 is CASSQGDLGLEFF. CDR3 nucleotide sequence: TGTGCCAGCAGCCAAGGAGACCTAGGGCTGGAGTTCTTC.

CDR3 DNA sequence: TGTGCCAGCAGCCAAGGACTAATTGAAAGAGAGACCCAGTACTTC. It is translated as CASSQGLIERETQYF. This chain joins TRBV14 and TRBJ2-5; maybe TRBD2 (5 bases). CDR3 size: 15 residues. Per germline, CDR1 SGHDN and CDR2 FVKESK. Trimming took 1 base from V and 4 from J, leaving 13 bases between them.

This sequence joins TRBV19 and TRBJ2-5; a possible D gene is TRBD2 (6 bases). Germline assignment: CDR1 LNHDA and CDR2 SQIVND (reference sequence). V was cut by 1 base and J by 4 bases, with 10 bases left in between. This CDR3 has 14 amino acids. The CDR3 loop is CASSIGGRRETQYF. As DNA, the CDR3 is TGTGCCAGTAGTATAGGGGGGAGGCGAGAGACCCAGTACTTC.

A few counts support this clonotype. CDR3 region: CASSHGQYNEQFF. DNA of the CDR3: TGTGCCAGCAGCCACGGACAGTACAATGAGCAGTTCTTC. The V call is TRBV7-9, the J call TRBJ2-1, with D tentatively TRBD1 (6 bases). There are 13 residues in the CDR3. Germline CDR1 reads SEHNR; CDR2 reads FQNEAQ (reference sequence). Between the trimmed V and J ends, which lost 5 bases and 4 bases, there was a span of 9 bases.

This clonotype was seen only a few times. J is TRBJ2-1 and V is TRBV10-2; D is uncertain. Germline lookup yields CDR1 WSHSY and CDR2 SAAADI. Deletions cut 6 bases from V and 6 bases from J, with 9 bases between. The CDR3 loop spans 12 amino acids. The CDR3 reads CASRTLTNEQFF. The CDR3 coding sequence is TGCGCCAGCAGGACCCTAACCAATGAGCAGTTCTTC.

The V call is TRBV27, the J call TRBJ2-1, with 8 bases fitting TRBD1. Germline-derived CDR1 and CDR2 are MNHEY and SMNVEV (reference sequence). The CDR3 extends over 13 amino acids. The ends lost 8 bases at V and 2 bases at J; junction bases unmatched: 2. The CDR3 spells CASGTGPYNEQFF. CDR3 DNA sequence: TGTGCCAGCGGGACAGGACCCTACAATGAGCAGTTCTTC.

This clonotype was counted between two and nine times. The chain is built from TRBV30 and TRBJ1-2; D is ambiguous. V was clipped by 0 bases and J by 3 bases, with 8 bases between them. The CDR3 has 13 amino acids. Germline assignment: CDR1 GTSNPN and CDR2 SVGIG (reference sequence). DNA for the CDR3: TGTGCCTGGAGTGTAACGGCAGACTATGGCTACACCTTC. This sequence encodes CAWSVTADYGYTF.

The V and J genes are TRBV10-3 and TRBJ1-1; 7 bases fit TRBD1. Trimming cost V 0 bases and J 4 bases; bases outside gene matches: 8. Germline CDR1 and CDR2: ENHRY and SYGVKD. There are 16 residues in the CDR3. The CDR3 DNA follows: TGTGCCATCAGTGAGTCAACAGGGGAAAGTTTCACTGAAGCTTTCTTT. Translation: CAISESTGESFTEAFF.

This clonotype was observed many times. This chain's CDR3 is CASSSRDRNTDTQYF. The CDR3 coding sequence is TGTGCCAGCAGTTCCCGGGACAGAAACACAGATACGCAGTATTTT. The rearrangement links TRBV12-3 or TRBV12-4 to TRBJ2-3, with 7 bases aligning to TRBD1. The CDR3 loop spans 15 amino acids. The J segment lost 2 bases and the V segment lost 4 bases, leaving 6 bases of the junction unmatched.

This clonotype was seen repeatedly, ten times or more. This chain's CDR3 is CASIEDGRYTYGYTF. In DNA, the CDR3 is TGTGCCAGTATCGAGGACGGCCGGTACACGTATGGCTACACCTTC. This chain uses TRBV19 with TRBJ1-2; D unclear. The ends were cut back, 7 bases at V and 5 bases at J, with 20 bases in the middle. The V gene's germline CDR1 is LNHDA and CDR2 SQIVND (reference sequence). The CDR3 is made up of 15 amino acids.

This clonotype was detected a few times. The CDR3 region is CASSPRSGTSDTGELFF. As DNA, the CDR3 is TGTGCCAGCAGCCCCCGGTCCGGGACTAGCGACACCGGGGAGCTGTTTTTT. This chain links TRBV13 with TRBJ2-2; 10 bases fit TRBD2. Germline assignment: CDR1 PRHDT and CDR2 FYEKMQ (reference sequence). The CDR3 runs to 17 residues. The V and J ends lost 5 bases and 3 bases, in that order; junction bases with no gene match: 9.

The chain recombines TRBV5-8 with TRBJ1-1, with D unclear. Germline V lookup: CDR1 SGHTS, CDR2 YDEGEE. Trimming pared 2 bases from V and 6 bases from J, leaving 8 bases between. The CDR3 runs to 12 residues. CDR3 in DNA: TGTGCCAGCAGCTTTTTGTTCCCTGAAGCTTTCTTT. Translation gives CASSFLFPEAFF.

Written as DNA, the CDR3 is TGTGCCAGCAGCCCGGGGGCTAGCGGCACCTACGAGCAGTACTTC. Translation gives CASSPGASGTYEQYF. This chain connects TRBV7-9 to TRBJ2-7; D perhaps matches TRBD2 (7 bases). V was pared by 5 bases and J by 2 bases, with 16 bases between. The CDR3 loop spans 15 amino acids. Germline lookup yields CDR1 SEHNR and CDR2 FQNEAQ (reference sequence).

This clonotype was recorded many times. V usage is TRBV11-2 and J usage is TRBJ1-1, with 10 bases identical to TRBD1. V lost 5 bases to trimming and J lost 4 bases; unmatched junction nucleotides: 4. The V gene's germline CDR1 is SGHAT and CDR2 FQNNGV. There are 14 residues in the CDR3. The CDR3 DNA sequence: TGTGCCAGCAGCATGACAGGGGGCGGCACTGAAGCTTTCTTT. Amino acid sequence: CASSMTGGGTEAFF.

Concerning this clonotype itself: Just one base apart from a much larger clone, this may be a read error. V usage is TRBV5-1 and J usage is TRBJ2-7; TRBD1 is a possible D gene (6 bases). Germline V lookup: CDR1 SGHRS, CDR2 YFSETQ. V gave up 3 bases and J gave up 5 bases, with 18 bases separating them. The CDR3 spans 15 residues. The CDR3 protein is CASSSNVDRPHEQYF. The CDR3 coding sequence is TGCGCCAGCAGCTCCAACGTGGACAGACCCCACGAGCAGTACTTC.

This clonotype was detected only once. This chain's CDR3 is CASSLSGVMGETQYF. The CDR3, as DNA: TGTGCCAGCAGCTTATCAGGGGTGATGGGAGAGACCCAGTACTTC. This chain connects TRBV7-4 to TRBJ2-5, with TRBD1 as a possible D gene (6 bases). CDR3 length: 15 residues. Germline lookup yields CDR1 SGHVT and CDR2 SQSDAQ. With 2 bases removed from V and 4 bases from J, the gap between germline ends came to 14 bases.

This clonotype was detected ten times or more. V gene TRBV7-3 combines with J gene TRBJ2-1; 10 nucleotides align to TRBD1. CDR3 length equals 16 residues. From germline, CDR1 is SGHTA and CDR2 FQGTGA. The V and J ends lost 3 bases and 4 bases, in that order; junction bases with no gene match: 6. The DNA for the CDR3 is TGTGCCAGCAGCTTCACTCCGGGACAGGGGTACAATGAGCAGTTCTTC. This translates into CASSFTPGQGYNEQFF.

In its sample, this clonotype was seen a few times. The chain joins TRBV20-1 to TRBJ1-1; D may be TRBD1 (6 bases). Trimming stripped 0 bases from V and 6 bases from J, with 14 bases between. Germline V gene data show CDR1 as DFQATT and CDR2 as SNEGSKA (reference sequence). CDR3 length equals 14 residues. In DNA, the CDR3 is TGCAGTGCTAGAGATCCCGGAAGGGGGGCTGAAGCTTTCTTT. Translated, it gives CSARDPGRGAEAFF.

This clonotype was counted ten times or more. The V call is TRBV11-2, the J call TRBJ1-1, with a possible D match to TRBD1 (5 bases). There are 14 residues in the CDR3. Trimming pared 3 bases from V and 4 bases from J, leaving 12 bases between. CDR1 is SGHAT and CDR2 is FQNNGV in the germline V gene. Written as DNA, the CDR3 is TGTGCCAGCAGCTTGTCTCAGGGTTTCACTGAAGCTTTCTTT. Its translation is CASSLSQGFTEAFF.

Many counts were recorded for this clonotype. This chain connects TRBV7-2 to TRBJ1-4; 8 positions match TRBD1. CDR3 length equals 14 residues. V was clipped by 6 bases and J by 7 bases; unmatched bases: 7. Germline V gene sequence: CDR1 SGHTA, CDR2 FQGNSA. The CDR3 DNA is TGTGCCAGCAGTCCAGGGGGCGCAGGTGAAAAACTGTTTTTT. Encoded protein: CASSPGGAGEKLFF.

This clonotype came up a few times. This chain joins TRBV28 and TRBJ2-5, with TRBD2 matching over 8 bases. Germline values: CDR1 MDHEN, CDR2 SYDVKM. The CDR3 covers 14 residues. V shed 6 bases, J shed 1 base, and the junction held 4 bases outside the gene matches. The CDR3 sequence: CASRAGGSQETQYF. CDR3 in DNA: TGTGCCAGCAGGGCGGGGGGATCCCAAGAGACCCAGTACTTC.

V usage is TRBV9 and J usage is TRBJ2-7; possibly TRBD2 for D (5 bases). Germline CDR1 is SGDLS and CDR2 is YYNGEE. This CDR3 region has 15 residues. Trimming shortened V by 0 bases and J by 5 bases, and 15 bases separated the two germline ends. The DNA of the CDR3 is TGTGCCAGCAGCGTAGTTGGGGAGCCGCTCAACGAGCAGTACTTC. This gives the protein CASSVVGEPLNEQYF.

The gene calls are TRBV5-1 and TRBJ2-2; D is ambiguous. The V gene lost 4 bases and the J gene lost 6 bases, with 10 bases spanning the gap. This CDR3 is 13 amino acids long. The germline gives CDR1 SGHRS, CDR2 YFSETQ. CDR3 DNA sequence: TGCGCCAGCAGCCACTTCAATTCCGGGGAGCTGTTTTTT. Protein sequence: CASSHFNSGELFF.

This clonotype appeared many times. The chain recombines TRBV9 with TRBJ2-7; TRBD2 matches at 9 bases. The V gene end was trimmed by 0 bases and the J gene end by 2 bases; junction bases not matched to a gene: 3. In germline, CDR1 is SGDLS, CDR2 YYNGEE. The CDR3 is 15 residues long. CDR3: CASSVGLAETYEQYF. The CDR3 DNA is TGTGCCAGCAGCGTAGGACTAGCGGAAACCTACGAGCAGTACTTC.

In its sample, this clonotype was seen many times. The rearrangement joins TRBV12-3 or TRBV12-4 to TRBJ2-2, with 7 nucleotides matching TRBD2. After removal of 2 bases from V and 6 bases from J, the junction contained 6 bases not matched to a gene. The CDR3 is made up of 15 amino acids. The CDR3 DNA sequence: TGTGCCAGCAGTTTAAGACTAGCTGGTGCCGGGGAGCTGTTTTTT. Translation gives CASSLRLAGAGELFF.

This clonotype was recorded a few times. This sequence joins TRBV19 and TRBJ2-1; 13 bases are shared with TRBD2. V trimming: 9 bases; J trimming: 6 bases; junction bases outside the gene matches: 5. The CDR3 spans 14 residues. Germline CDR1 is LNHDA and CDR2 is SQIVND (reference sequence). The CDR3 DNA reads as TGTGCCAGCAATGGACTAGCGGGAGCCAATGAGCAGTTCTTC. Amino acid sequence: CASNGLAGANEQFF.

This sequence joins TRBV24-1 and TRBJ2-1; 11 positions match TRBD1. The length of the CDR3 is 14 residues. Looked up from germline, CDR1 is KGHDR and CDR2 is SFDVKD. The V and J ends lost 7 bases and 8 bases, in that order; junction bases with no gene match: 6. The CDR3 spells CATSRTGGFYEQFF. The CDR3, as DNA: TGTGCCACCAGCAGGACAGGGGGCTTCTATGAGCAGTTCTTC.

This clonotype was recorded at least ten times. The chain uses TRBV30 and TRBJ1-4; 7 bases map to TRBD1. CDR1 and CDR2 from the germline V gene are GTSNPN and SVGIG (reference sequence). The CDR3 has 13 amino acids. With V trimmed by 8 bases and J by 2 bases, 5 bases remained unmatched. The CDR3 reads CATPGGTNEKLFF. In nucleotides, the CDR3 is TGTGCCACACCAGGGGGTACTAATGAAAAACTGTTTTTT.

This clonotype was recorded a few times. The V gene is TRBV4-1, the J gene TRBJ2-2; D might be TRBD1 (5 bases). The V end lost 1 base, the J end lost 4 bases, and 13 bases lay between the germline ends. This CDR3 has 16 residues. Germline V gene lookup returns CDR1 MGHRA and CDR2 YSYEKL. CDR3 amino acids: CASSQGAGIGTGELFF. The DNA for the CDR3 is TGCGCCAGCAGCCAAGGGGCAGGGATCGGCACCGGGGAGCTGTTTTTT.